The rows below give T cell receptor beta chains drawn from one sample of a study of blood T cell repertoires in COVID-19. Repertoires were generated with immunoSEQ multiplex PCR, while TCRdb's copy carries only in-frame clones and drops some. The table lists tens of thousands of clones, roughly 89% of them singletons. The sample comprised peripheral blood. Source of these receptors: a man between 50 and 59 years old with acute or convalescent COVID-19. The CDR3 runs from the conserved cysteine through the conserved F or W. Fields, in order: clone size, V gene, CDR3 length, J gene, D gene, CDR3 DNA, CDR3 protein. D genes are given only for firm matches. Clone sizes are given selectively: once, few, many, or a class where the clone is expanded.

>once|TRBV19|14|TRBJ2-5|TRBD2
TGTGCCAGTAGGTCCGCGGGAGTAGGGGAGACCCAGTACTTC
CASRSAGVGETQYF
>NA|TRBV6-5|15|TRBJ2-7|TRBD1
TGTGCCAGCAGCTTAGACAGGGCCCTAACCTACGAGCAGTACTTC
CASSLDRALTYEQYF
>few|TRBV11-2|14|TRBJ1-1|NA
TGTGCCAGCAGCCTGGGGGGGCTGATCACTGAAGCTTTCTTT
CASSLGGLITEAFF
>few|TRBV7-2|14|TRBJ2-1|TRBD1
TGTGCCAGCAGCGCCGGACAGGTGTACAATGAGCAGTTCTTC
CASSAGQVYNEQFF
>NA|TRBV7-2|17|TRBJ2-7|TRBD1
TGTGCCAGCAGCCTAGTAGGACAGGGGGCCTTTTACTACGAGCAGTACTTC
CASSLVGQGAFYYEQYF
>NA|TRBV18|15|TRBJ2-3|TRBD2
TGTGCCAGCTCACCGATAGCGGGGGGGCGAGATACGCAGTATTTT
CASSPIAGGRDTQYF
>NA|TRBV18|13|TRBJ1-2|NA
TGTGCCAGCTCACCAGGGGGGAACTATGGCTACACCTTC
CASSPGGNYGYTF
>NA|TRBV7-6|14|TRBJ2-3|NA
TGTGCCAGCAGCTTAGCGGGGGCGGTATATACGCAGTATTTT
CASSLAGAVYTQYF
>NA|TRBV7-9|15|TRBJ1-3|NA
TGTGCCAGCAGCTTATCAGGGAAGACTGGAAACACCATATATTTT
CASSLSGKTGNTIYF
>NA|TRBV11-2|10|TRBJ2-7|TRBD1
TGTGCCAGCAGAAAGGGACAGGGGGTCTTC
CASRKGQGVF
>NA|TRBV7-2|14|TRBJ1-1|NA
TGTGCCAGCAGCTCCCAGGGGATGAAATACGAAGCTTTCTTT
CASSSQGMKYEAFF
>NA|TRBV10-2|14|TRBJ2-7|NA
TGCGCCAGCAGTTATCGGGACTTATCCTACGAGCAGTACTTC
CASSYRDLSYEQYF
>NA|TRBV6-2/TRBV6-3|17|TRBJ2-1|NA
TGTGCCAGCAGTTCCTTAATCTTCCTCTTAGCGGAAGATGAGCAGTTCTTC
CASSSLIFLLAEDEQFF
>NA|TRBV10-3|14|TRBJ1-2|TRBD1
TGTGCCATCAGACCGGGACAGGGACTCTATGGCTACACCTTC
CAIRPGQGLYGYTF
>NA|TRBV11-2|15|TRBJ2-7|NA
TGTGCCAGCAGCTTAGATCGGTACGGGTCCTACGAGCAGTACTTC
CASSLDRYGSYEQYF
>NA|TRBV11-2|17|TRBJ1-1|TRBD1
TGTGCCAGCAGCGCCGACAGGGGGAGAAGGGTGAACACTGAAGCTTTCTTT
CASSADRGRRVNTEAFF
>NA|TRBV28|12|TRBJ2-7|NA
TGTGCCACCCTCCCATCGGGCTACGAGCAGTACTTC
CATLPSGYEQYF
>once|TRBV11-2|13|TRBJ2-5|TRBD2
TGTGCCAGCAGCTCAGGACTAGTGGAGACCCAGTACTTC
CASSSGLVETQYF
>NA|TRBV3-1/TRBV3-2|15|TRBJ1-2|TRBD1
TGTGCCAGCAGCCAAGATCTAGGGACAGGGTATGGCTACACCTTC
CASSQDLGTGYGYTF
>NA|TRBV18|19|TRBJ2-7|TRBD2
TGTGCCAGCTCACCACGTTCGGGGGTGACTAGCGGGTTCTCCTACGAGCAGTACTTC
CASSPRSGVTSGFSYEQYF
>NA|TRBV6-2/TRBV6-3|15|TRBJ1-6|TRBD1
TGTGCCAGCAGCGGACAGGGGATTAGGAATTCACCCCTCCACTTT
CASSGQGIRNSPLHF
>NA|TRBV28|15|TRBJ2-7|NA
TGTGCCAGCAGTTCCCCCCAGGCGGGCAACTACGAGCAGTACTTC
CASSSPQAGNYEQYF
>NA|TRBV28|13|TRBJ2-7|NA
TGTGCCAGCTATGGACAGCTACACTACGAGCAGTACTTC
CASYGQLHYEQYF
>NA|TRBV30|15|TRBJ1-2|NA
TGTGCCTGGGACCGGCTAGGTCCTGCGGCCTATGGCTACACCTTC
CAWDRLGPAAYGYTF
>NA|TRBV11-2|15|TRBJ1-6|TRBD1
TGTGCCAGCAGCTTAGGGGGGACAGCAAATTCACCCCTCCACTTT
CASSLGGTANSPLHF
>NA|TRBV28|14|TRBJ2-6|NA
TGTGCCAGCAGTTTTCAGTCTGGGGCCAACGTCCTGACTTTC
CASSFQSGANVLTF
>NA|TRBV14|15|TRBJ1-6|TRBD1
TGTGCCAGCAGTCCGCAGGGGGGAGGTAATTCACCCCTCCACTTT
CASSPQGGGNSPLHF
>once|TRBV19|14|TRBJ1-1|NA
TGTGCCAGTAGTATAGACAGGGTTCGGACTGAAGCTTTCTTT
CASSIDRVRTEAFF
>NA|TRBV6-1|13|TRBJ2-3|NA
TGTGCCAGCAGTGAAGCTAGCGGAAATACGCAGTATTTT
CASSEASGNTQYF
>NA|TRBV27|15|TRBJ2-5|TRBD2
TGTGCCAGCAGTCCGGGGACTAGCGGCCCAAGGGCCCAGTACTTC
CASSPGTSGPRAQYF
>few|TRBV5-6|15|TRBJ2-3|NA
TGTGCCAGCAGCTTCCCCGGGACTAGCACAGATACGCAGTATTTT
CASSFPGTSTDTQYF
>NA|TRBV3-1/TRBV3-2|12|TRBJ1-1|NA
TGTGCCAGCAGCCAAGAGGAGGCGGGGGCGGTGTTT
CASSQEEAGAVF
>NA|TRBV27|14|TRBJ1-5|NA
TGTGCCAGCAGTTCAGGACAGCCAGGCCAGCCCCAGCATTTT
CASSSGQPGQPQHF
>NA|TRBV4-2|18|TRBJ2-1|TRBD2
TGTGCCAGCAGCCACTCATTGGGGGGGTTCGCCTCCTACAATGAGCAGTTCTTC
CASSHSLGGFASYNEQFF
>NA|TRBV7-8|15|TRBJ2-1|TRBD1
TGTGCCAGCAGCTTAGCGGGACAGGGAACCAATGAGCAGTTCTTC
CASSLAGQGTNEQFF
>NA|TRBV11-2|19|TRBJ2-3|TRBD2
TGTGCCAGCAGCCAAAAACTTAGGAGCGGGGGGCCCCGCACAGATACGCAGTATTTT
CASSQKLRSGGPRTDTQYF
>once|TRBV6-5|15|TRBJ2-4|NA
TGTGCCAGCAGTCCCCGGTTGGAGACCAAAAACATTCAGTACTTC
CASSPRLETKNIQYF
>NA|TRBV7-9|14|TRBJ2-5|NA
TGTGCCAGCAGCCGCCCGCGGGCTGGGGAGACCCAGTACTTC
CASSRPRAGETQYF
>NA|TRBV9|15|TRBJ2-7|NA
TGTGCCAGCAGCGTCTTCCCAGATGGGGCAGACGAGCAGTACTTC
CASSVFPDGADEQYF
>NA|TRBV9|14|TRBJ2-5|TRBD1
TGTGCCAGCAGCCCCACAGGGGTTTGGGAGACCCAGTACTTC
CASSPTGVWETQYF
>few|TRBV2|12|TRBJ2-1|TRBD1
TGTGCCAGCAGTGGGGACAGGGGGGAGCAGTTCTTC
CASSGDRGEQFF
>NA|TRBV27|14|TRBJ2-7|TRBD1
TGTGCCAGCAGTCCCACAGGGGGACCCTACGAGCAGTACTTC
CASSPTGGPYEQYF
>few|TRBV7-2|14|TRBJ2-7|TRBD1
TGTGCCAGCAGCCACAGGGGGCAATTGGTCGAGCAGTACTTC
CASSHRGQLVEQYF
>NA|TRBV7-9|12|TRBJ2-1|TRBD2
TGTGCCGGAGCGGGGGATCCCGATGAGCAGTTCTTC
CAGAGDPDEQFF
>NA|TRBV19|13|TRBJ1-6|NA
TGTGCCAGTACCCAGGGAGGTGATTCACCCCTCCACTTT
CASTQGGDSPLHF
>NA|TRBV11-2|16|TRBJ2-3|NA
TGTGCCAGCAGCTTTAGGGGGAGGGATTGGACAGATACGCAGTATTTT
CASSFRGRDWTDTQYF
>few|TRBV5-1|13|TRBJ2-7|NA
TGCGCCAGCAGCCGGGTAGAGACTTACGAGCAGTACTTC
CASSRVETYEQYF
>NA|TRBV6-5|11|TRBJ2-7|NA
TGTGCCAGCAGACACACCTACGAGCAGTACTTC
CASRHTYEQYF
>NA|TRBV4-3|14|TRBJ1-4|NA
TGCGCCAGCAGCCAAGATTTGGGCTGGGAAAAACTGTTTTTT
CASSQDLGWEKLFF
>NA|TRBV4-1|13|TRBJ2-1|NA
TGCGCCAGCAGCCAAGTGGGGGGGCATGAGCAGTTCTTC
CASSQVGGHEQFF
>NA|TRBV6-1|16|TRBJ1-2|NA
TGTGCCAGCAGTGTTATCACAAGAACCCAGGCTGTTGGCTACACCTTC
CASSVITRTQAVGYTF